The 5 T cell receptor beta chains in this list originate from one sample, sequenced in a study of cytotoxic CD8 clonotypes in ibrutinib-treated CLL. Assay: immunoSEQ multiplex PCR; the TCRdb copy retains only in-frame clones and omits some. The data show some 50,000 clones, with 69% seen just once and 10% to 15% held by the top ten. Sequenced here: PBMCs, sampled after 12 months of ibrutinib treatment. These receptors were collected from a human donor with chronic lymphocytic leukemia.

This clone is a singleton in its sample. The chain employs TRBV5-1 and TRBJ1-5; maybe TRBD1 (6 bases). The CDR3 runs to 15 residues. V was shortened by 3 bases and J by 5 bases, with 15 bases between the two germline ends. Germline loops: CDR1 SGHRS, CDR2 YFSETQ. The CDR3 protein is CASSSEGGRDQPQHF. The CDR3 DNA is TGCGCCAGCAGCTCGGAGGGGGGTCGGGATCAGCCCCAGCATTTT.

The genes are TRBV7-6 and TRBJ1-5; possible D gene TRBD1, 5 bases. The germline gives CDR1 SGHVS, CDR2 FNYEAQ. The CDR3 is made up of 14 amino acids. Trimming removed 5 bases at V and 5 bases at J, with 13 bases between. The DNA for the CDR3 is TGTGCCAGCAGCCCCGGGGTAGGGGATCAGCCCCAGCATTTT. It specifies CASSPGVGDQPQHF.

The chain joins TRBV18 to TRBJ1-5; unclear D gene. This CDR3 has 17 residues. Germline V CDR1 and CDR2: KGHSH, LQKENI. Trimming pared 3 bases from V and 0 bases from J, leaving 15 bases between. The DNA of the CDR3 is TGTGCCAGCTCACCCAGCCTCGGGGATTATAGCAATCAGCCCCAGCATTTT. It is translated as CASSPSLGDYSNQPQHF.

The chain employs TRBV2 and TRBJ1-5; D is undetermined. The ends were cut back, 6 bases at V and 2 bases at J, with 14 bases in the middle. Looked up from germline, CDR1 is SNHLY and CDR2 is FYNNEI. This CDR3 contains 15 residues. The CDR3 nucleotides read TGTGCCAGCAGCCTAAGTATGGGCGGCAATCAGCCCCAGCATTTT. It is translated as CASSLSMGGNQPQHF.

The chain uses TRBV11-2 and TRBJ1-1, with 10 positions matching TRBD1. Germline-derived CDR1 and CDR2 are SGHAT and FQNNGV. This CDR3 is 15 amino acids long. V lost 4 bases to trimming and J lost 3 bases; unmatched junction nucleotides: 5. This CDR3 reads CASSSGTGAHTEAFF. CDR3 nucleotides: TGTGCCAGCAGCTCAGGGACAGGGGCCCACACTGAAGCTTTCTTT. The variable domain in full, completed from reference TRBV11-2 and TRBJ1-1, reads EAGVAQSPRYKIIEKRQSVAFWCNPISGHATLYWYQQILGQGPKLLIQFQNNGVVDDSQLPKDRFSAERLKGVDSTLKIQPAKLEDSAVYLCASSSGTGAHTEAFFGQGTRLTVV.